This is a list of T cell receptor beta chains from one sample in a study of CD8+CD57+ T cells in acquired aplastic anemia. TCRdb ran MiXCR on the reads and lists one entry per CDR3 protein. The sample holds about 110,000 distinct CDR3 sequences, under 60% seen once. Specimen: sorted CD4+, CD8+, or CD8+CD57+ T cells (not recorded which) from PBMCs. The source of these receptors is a human donor in good health, serving as a control. The CDR3 runs from the conserved cysteine through the conserved F or W. Each record gives: CDR3 protein, CDR3 DNA, V gene, D gene, clone size, J gene. D genes are given only for firm matches. Size values are once, few and many counts, or a class for expanded clones, and some rows have none.

CDR3: CASSQRGYLASPLHF; DNA: TGTGCCAGCAGTCAAAGGGGATACCTTGCATCACCCCTCCACTTT; V: TRBV7-9; D: -; size: once; J: TRBJ1-6
CDR3: CSARGTVQETQYF; DNA: TGCAGTGCTAGAGGGACAGTTCAAGAGACCCAGTACTTC; V: TRBV20-1; D: -; size: -; J: TRBJ2-5
CDR3: CSVEPGDNEQFF; DNA: TGCAGCGTGGAGCCAGGGGACAATGAGCAGTTCTTC; V: TRBV29-1; D: -; size: -; J: TRBJ2-1
CDR3: CASRQADEKLFF; DNA: TGTGCCAGCAGACAGGCGGATGAAAAACTGTTTTTT; V: TRBV12-3/TRBV12-4; D: -; size: -; J: TRBJ1-4
CDR3: CASSPGAGGTQYF; DNA: TGTGCCAGCAGCCCGGGAGCGGGGGGCACGCAGTACTTC; V: TRBV25-1; D: TRBD2; size: -; J: TRBJ2-7
CDR3: CASSYGYSYEQYF; DNA: TGCGCCAGCAGCTACGGTTATTCCTACGAGCAGTACTTC; V: TRBV5-1; D: -; size: many; J: TRBJ2-7
CDR3: CASSAEGGNTEAFF; DNA: TGTGCCAGCAGCGCGGAGGGGGGGAACACTGAAGCTTTCTTT; V: TRBV9; D: -; size: many; J: TRBJ1-1
CDR3: CASSIGQTEKLFF; DNA: TGTGCCAGTAGTATAGGGCAGACCGAAAAACTGTTTTTT; V: TRBV19; D: -; size: -; J: TRBJ1-4
CDR3: CAISDGQGGEQYF; DNA: TGTGCCATCAGTGACGGACAGGGGGGCGAGCAGTACTTC; V: TRBV10-3; D: TRBD1; size: -; J: TRBJ2-7
CDR3: CASSQGGASDEQYF; DNA: TGTGCCAGCAGCCAGGGGGGGGCTAGTGACGAGCAGTACTTC; V: TRBV4-2; D: -; size: once; J: TRBJ2-7
CDR3: CAISSGTDGYTF; DNA: TGTGCCATCAGTTCCGGGACAGATGGCTACACCTTC; V: TRBV10-3; D: TRBD1; size: -; J: TRBJ1-2
CDR3: CAIMLDHEQYF; DNA: TGCGCCATCATGCTTGACCACGAGCAGTACTTC; V: TRBV10-1; D: -; size: -; J: TRBJ2-7
CDR3: CASSWTSGNEQFF; DNA: TGTGCCAGCAGCTGGACTAGTGGGAATGAGCAGTTCTTC; V: TRBV5-5; D: TRBD2; size: many; J: TRBJ2-1
CDR3: CASTSTHNSPLHF; DNA: TGTGCCAGCACTTCGACACACAATTCACCCCTCCACTTT; V: TRBV2; D: -; size: -; J: TRBJ1-6
CDR3: CASRKGYPDTQYF; DNA: TGTGCCAGCAGGAAGGGGTATCCAGATACGCAGTATTTT; V: TRBV2; D: -; size: -; J: TRBJ2-3
CDR3: CASSLGVLGSDQGTQYF; DNA: TGCGCCAGCTCGCTTGGAGTTCTGGGGTCAGATCAAGGGACCCAGTACTTC; V: TRBV5-1; D: -; size: -; J: TRBJ2-5
CDR3: CASSSGRSSTDTQYF; DNA: TGTGCCAGCAGCTCGGGACGCTCTAGCACAGATACGCAGTATTTT; V: TRBV7-7; D: -; size: many; J: TRBJ2-3
CDR3: CATTLRLEDTIYF; DNA: TGTGCCACCACACTTAGGCTGGAGGACACCATATATTTT; V: TRBV10-3; D: -; size: -; J: TRBJ1-3
CDR3: CATRDLHSEQFF; DNA: TGTGCCACCCGTGATTTGCACAGTGAGCAGTTCTTC; V: TRBV24-1; D: -; size: -; J: TRBJ2-1
CDR3: CASSPNRGRPDTQYF; DNA: TGTGCCAGCAGCCCGAACAGGGGGCGCCCAGATACGCAGTATTTT; V: TRBV11-2; D: TRBD1; size: -; J: TRBJ2-3
CDR3: CATSRSGGTDTQYF; DNA: TGTGCCACCAGCAGGAGCGGGGGCACAGATACGCAGTATTTT; V: TRBV15; D: TRBD2; size: -; J: TRBJ2-3
CDR3: CASRDDRSYEQYF; DNA: TGTGCCAGCAGAGATGACAGGAGCTACGAGCAGTACTTC; V: TRBV2; D: -; size: -; J: TRBJ2-7
CDR3: CASSLGQGGLNEQFF; DNA: TGTGCCAGCAGCCTGGGACAGGGGGGTTTGAATGAGCAGTTCTTC; V: TRBV11-2; D: TRBD1; size: many; J: TRBJ2-1
CDR3: CASSLETVVRYF; DNA: TGTGCCAGCAGCTTAGAAACGGTAGTCCGGTACTTC; V: TRBV7-6; D: -; size: -; J: TRBJ2-7
CDR3: CASSLGTSGGWDTQYF; DNA: TGTGCCAGCAGTTTGGGCACTAGCGGGGGGTGGGATACGCAGTATTTT; V: TRBV6-5; D: TRBD2; size: many; J: TRBJ2-3
CDR3: CASSRDRDNSPLHF; DNA: TGTGCCAGCAGCCGGGACAGGGATAATTCACCCCTCCACTTT; V: TRBV4-2; D: TRBD1; size: -; J: TRBJ1-6
CDR3: CASSFGTDYNEQFF; DNA: TGTGCCAGCAGTTTCGGGACGGACTACAATGAGCAGTTCTTC; V: TRBV27; D: -; size: many; J: TRBJ2-1
CDR3: CSVMERGGTDTQYF; DNA: TGCAGCGTTATGGAGCGGGGCGGCACAGATACGCAGTATTTT; V: TRBV29-1; D: TRBD2; size: -; J: TRBJ2-3
CDR3: CSVGLAGRVDTQYF; DNA: TGCAGCGTTGGGTTAGCGGGCAGGGTAGATACGCAGTATTTT; V: TRBV29-1; D: TRBD2; size: -; J: TRBJ2-3
CDR3: CSARDLGTSGQYNEQFF; DNA: TGCAGTGCTAGAGATCTTGGGACTAGCGGACAGTACAATGAGCAGTTCTTC; V: TRBV20-1; D: TRBD2; size: -; J: TRBJ2-1
CDR3: CAISESNTPDTEAFF; DNA: TGTGCCATCAGCGAGTCAAACACCCCCGACACTGAAGCTTTCTTT; V: TRBV10-3; D: -; size: once; J: TRBJ1-1
CDR3: CASSDRGRSPLHF; DNA: TGCGCCAGCAGTGACAGGGGACGATCACCCCTCCACTTT; V: TRBV10-2; D: -; size: few; J: TRBJ1-6
CDR3: CAIRALAGGFNEQYF; DNA: TGTGCCATCAGGGCACTAGCGGGAGGTTTCAACGAGCAGTACTTC; V: TRBV10-3; D: TRBD2; size: -; J: TRBJ2-7
CDR3: CSVEGIGDRAYEQYF; DNA: TGCAGCGTTGAAGGGATTGGGGACAGGGCATATGAGCAGTACTTC; V: TRBV29-1; D: TRBD1; size: -; J: TRBJ2-7
CDR3: CASSVSGLGDDF; DNA: TGTGCCAGCAGCGTGTCGGGACTAGGAGACGACTTC; V: TRBV9; D: TRBD2; size: -; J: TRBJ2-5
CDR3: CATSRGGSGNTIYF; DNA: TGTGCCACCAGCAGAGGGGGATCTGGAAACACCATATATTTT; V: TRBV15; D: -; size: once; J: TRBJ1-3
CDR3: CASRGHANEKLFF; DNA: TGTGCCAGTAGGGGACATGCGAATGAAAAACTGTTTTTT; V: TRBV19; D: -; size: -; J: TRBJ1-4
CDR3: CATSDVGQPQHF; DNA: TGTGCCACCAGTGATGTCGGTCAGCCCCAGCATTTT; V: TRBV24-1; D: -; size: many; J: TRBJ1-5
CDR3: CASSPISKTNTEAFF; DNA: TGTGCCAGCAGCCCGATCTCCAAGACGAACACTGAAGCTTTCTTT; V: TRBV25-1; D: -; size: -; J: TRBJ1-1
CDR3: CAGSPDLPGLANNEQFF; DNA: TGCGCCGGCAGCCCCGACCTCCCGGGACTAGCGAATAATGAGCAGTTCTTC; V: TRBV4-1; D: TRBD2; size: -; J: TRBJ2-1
CDR3: CSVEQPLTANYGYTF; DNA: TGCAGCGTTGAACAACCGCTTACAGCTAACTATGGCTACACCTTC; V: TRBV29-1; D: -; size: few; J: TRBJ1-2
CDR3: CATSRGLVQETQYF; DNA: TGTGCCACCAGCAGAGGACTCGTCCAAGAGACCCAGTACTTC; V: TRBV15; D: -; size: -; J: TRBJ2-5
CDR3: CASSIGTGGYEQHF; DNA: TGTGCCAGCAGCATCGGGACAGGGGGGTACGAGCAGCACTTC; V: TRBV7-2; D: TRBD1; size: -; J: TRBJ2-7
CDR3: CASNGGLYNEQFF; DNA: TGTGCCAGCAACGGGGGCCTATACAATGAGCAGTTCTTC; V: TRBV25-1; D: -; size: -; J: TRBJ2-1
CDR3: CASSADRRNEKLFF; DNA: TGTGCCAGTAGCGCAGACAGGAGAAATGAAAAACTGTTTTTT; V: TRBV19; D: -; size: -; J: TRBJ1-4
CDR3: CASSEGTSGGYTF; DNA: TGTGCCAGCAGTGAAGGGACTAGCGGGGGCTACACCTTC; V: TRBV2; D: -; size: -; J: TRBJ1-2
CDR3: CASSKGRQRESTDTQYF; DNA: TGCGCCAGCAGCAAGGGACGACAGAGGGAAAGCACAGATACGCAGTATTTT; V: TRBV5-1; D: -; size: -; J: TRBJ2-3
CDR3: CASSLTDGPDYEQYF; DNA: TGTGCTAGCAGCTTAACCGACGGACCGGACTACGAGCAGTACTTC; V: TRBV7-7; D: -; size: -; J: TRBJ2-7
CDR3: CAWSEGYQGDTGAFF; DNA: TGTGCCTGGAGTGAGGGTTACCAGGGTGACACTGGAGCTTTCTTT; V: TRBV30; D: -; size: -; J: TRBJ1-1
CDR3: CASSYSILETQYF; DNA: TGTGCCAGCAGTTACTCCATTCTAGAGACCCAGTACTTC; V: TRBV6-2/TRBV6-3; D: -; size: -; J: TRBJ2-5
CDR3: CASSVEGTAINYGYTF; DNA: TGTGCCAGCAGCGTAGAAGGGACAGCTATTAACTATGGCTACACCTTC; V: TRBV9; D: TRBD1; size: many; J: TRBJ1-2
CDR3: CASSLMDNQPQHF; DNA: TGTGCCAGCAGTTTAATGGATAATCAGCCCCAGCATTTT; V: TRBV27; D: -; size: few; J: TRBJ1-5
CDR3: CASTPTGAHGEPQHF; DNA: TGTGCCAGCACCCCGACAGGGGCCCACGGTGAGCCCCAGCATTTT; V: TRBV6-1; D: TRBD1; size: -; J: TRBJ1-5
CDR3: CSVSSGLGDTQYF; DNA: TGCAGCGTTTCTAGCGGCCTTGGGGATACGCAGTATTTT; V: TRBV29-1; D: TRBD2; size: -; J: TRBJ2-3
CDR3: CASSQRGNTEAFF; DNA: TGTGCCAGCAGTCAGCGGGGTAACACTGAAGCTTTCTTT; V: TRBV19; D: -; size: -; J: TRBJ1-1
CDR3: CSAGAGEGEAFF; DNA: TGCAGTGCTGGAGCCGGAGAGGGTGAAGCTTTCTTT; V: TRBV20-1; D: -; size: many; J: TRBJ1-1
CDR3: CASSSVGGEEQYF; DNA: TGTGCCAGCAGCTCTGTGGGGGGGGAAGAGCAGTACTTC; V: TRBV13; D: TRBD2; size: few; J: TRBJ2-7
CDR3: CATSRDRQGGSEQYF; DNA: TGTGCCACCAGCAGAGATCGTCAGGGAGGCTCCGAGCAGTACTTC; V: TRBV15; D: -; size: -; J: TRBJ2-7
CDR3: CARRQGDSNQPQHF; DNA: TGCGCCAGGCGACAGGGAGATAGCAATCAGCCCCAGCATTTT; V: TRBV10-1; D: TRBD1; size: many; J: TRBJ1-5
CDR3: CASGGRASYEQYF; DNA: TGTGCCAGCGGGGGACGGGCTTCCTACGAGCAGTACTTC; V: TRBV7-8; D: -; size: -; J: TRBJ2-7